The rows below give T cell receptor beta chains drawn from one sample of a study of shared clonotypes between healthy human individuals. Libraries were prepared by immunoSEQ multiplex PCR; TCRdb keeps only in-frame clonotypes and omits some of them. This table holds approximately 1.4 million clones, about 98% found once. The sequencing sample was made of naive CD4+ T cells sorted from blood. These receptor sequences come from a man aged 25-45 years in good health. Both conserved end residues are part of each CDR3. D genes are given only for firm matches. A clone size is listed for some rows: how often the clone was seen (once, few, many), or a class if it is expanded.

D: TRBD2; V: TRBV29-1; size: NA; J: TRBJ2-7; DNA: TGCAGCGTTGTTTCGCTGCGGGAGAGTGAGCAGTACTTC; CDR3: CSVVSLRESEQYF
D: NA; V: TRBV28; size: NA; J: TRBJ1-5; DNA: TGTGCCAGCAGTGTGAGGGATCAGCCCCAGCATTTT; CDR3: CASSVRDQPQHF
D: TRBD1; V: TRBV10-1; size: NA; J: TRBJ1-1; DNA: TGCGCCAGCAGTGAGGAGGGGGCCCCTGAAGCTTTCTTT; CDR3: CASSEEGAPEAFF
D: NA; V: TRBV9; size: NA; J: TRBJ2-6; DNA: TGTGCCAGCAGCGTAGGGGGACAAAACTCTGGGGCCAACGTCCTGACTTTC; CDR3: CASSVGGQNSGANVLTF
D: NA; V: TRBV19; size: NA; J: TRBJ2-1; DNA: TGTGCCAGTAGTACAACCAGTACCCCCGACAGCTACAATGAGCAGTTCTTC; CDR3: CASSTTSTPDSYNEQFF
D: NA; V: TRBV18; size: NA; J: TRBJ2-5; DNA: TGTGCCAGCTCACCACCGAGGCGGCGGGAGACCCAGTACTTC; CDR3: CASSPPRRRETQYF
D: TRBD1; V: TRBV29-1; size: NA; J: TRBJ2-7; DNA: TGCAGCGTTGGCGGGACAGGATCCCACGAGCAGTACTTC; CDR3: CSVGGTGSHEQYF
D: TRBD1; V: TRBV5-4; size: NA; J: TRBJ1-1; DNA: TGTGCCGTCAGCAGCCCCCGACAGGGGTCCACTGAAGCTTTCTTT; CDR3: CAVSSPRQGSTEAFF
D: NA; V: TRBV5-4; size: NA; J: TRBJ1-5; DNA: TGTGCCAGCAGCTTGGGCAGGGTAAATCAGCCCCAGCATTTT; CDR3: CASSLGRVNQPQHF
D: TRBD2; V: TRBV2; size: NA; J: TRBJ2-3; DNA: TGTGCCAGCAGTGAAAGGCTAGCGGGACTAGGCACAGATACGCAGTATTTT; CDR3: CASSERLAGLGTDTQYF
D: NA; V: TRBV19; size: NA; J: TRBJ2-1; DNA: TGTGCCAGTAGTACGAACAGGGTTACCCATGAGCAGTTCTTC; CDR3: CASSTNRVTHEQFF
D: NA; V: TRBV11-2; size: NA; J: TRBJ2-7; DNA: TGTGCCAGCAGTCGAATACCCATAGGTGAGCAGTACTTC; CDR3: CASSRIPIGEQYF
D: NA; V: TRBV28; size: NA; J: TRBJ1-2; DNA: TGTGCCGTCAACGGGGGCTTTGAATATGGCTACACCTTC; CDR3: CAVNGGFEYGYTF
D: TRBD1; V: TRBV11-2; size: NA; J: TRBJ2-4; DNA: TGTGCCAGCAGCCCCAGGGGGCCGGGGCTTCAGTACTTC; CDR3: CASSPRGPGLQYF
D: NA; V: TRBV9; size: NA; J: TRBJ2-2; DNA: TGTGCCAGCAGCGGTCGGGCGAACACCGGGGAGCTGTTTTTT; CDR3: CASSGRANTGELFF
D: TRBD1; V: TRBV6-1; size: NA; J: TRBJ2-4; DNA: TGTGCCAGCAGTGATCGACAGGGTTTTGGCGTTCAGTACTTC; CDR3: CASSDRQGFGVQYF
D: NA; V: TRBV9; size: once; J: TRBJ2-5; DNA: TGTGCCAGCAGCGTAGGGTTTAAAGAGACCCAGTACTTC; CDR3: CASSVGFKETQYF
D: NA; V: TRBV10-3; size: NA; J: TRBJ2-3; DNA: TGTGCCATCAGAGAAGACAGTTATACGCAGTATTTT; CDR3: CAIREDSYTQYF
D: TRBD1; V: TRBV6-1; size: NA; J: TRBJ2-7; DNA: TGTGCCAGCAGTGGTTGGGACAGGGGTGTATGGCAGTACTTC; CDR3: CASSGWDRGVWQYF
D: TRBD1; V: TRBV18; size: NA; J: TRBJ2-7; DNA: TGTGCCAGCTCACCCGGGACAGGTGGGAAGGAGCAGTACTTC; CDR3: CASSPGTGGKEQYF
D: NA; V: TRBV29-1; size: NA; J: TRBJ1-2; DNA: TGCAGCGTTGGCAGCCAACTACATATTCTACTATCGAGCTACACCTTC; CDR3: CSVGSQLHILLSSYTF
D: NA; V: TRBV9; size: NA; J: TRBJ2-2; DNA: TGTGCCAGCACCTCGGGACCGAACACCGGGGAGCTGTTTTTT; CDR3: CASTSGPNTGELFF
D: TRBD2; V: TRBV11-2; size: NA; J: TRBJ2-3; DNA: TGTGCCAGCAGCACCCGACTAGCGGGGAGCACAGATACGCAGTATTTT; CDR3: CASSTRLAGSTDTQYF
D: TRBD2; V: TRBV5-4; size: once; J: TRBJ2-7; DNA: TGTGCCAGCAGCTTGGCGGCTAGCGGGGGCCTCTCCTACGAGCAGTACTTC; CDR3: CASSLAASGGLSYEQYF
D: NA; V: TRBV18; size: NA; J: TRBJ2-3; DNA: TGTGCCAGCTCACCACTTTCCCGAAGGGTACCTACCACAGATACGCAGTATTTT; CDR3: CASSPLSRRVPTTDTQYF
D: NA; V: TRBV18; size: once; J: TRBJ2-3; DNA: TGTGCCAGCTCATCTGTCATAGGTACGCAGTATTTT; CDR3: CASSSVIGTQYF
D: NA; V: TRBV23-1; size: NA; J: TRBJ2-2; DNA: TGCGCCAGCAGTCACACCGAGGAGGGTACCGGGGAGCTGTTTTTT; CDR3: CASSHTEEGTGELFF
D: NA; V: TRBV14; size: NA; J: TRBJ2-2; DNA: TGTGCCAGCAGCCAAGGCAACACCGGGGAGCTGTTTTTT; CDR3: CASSQGNTGELFF
D: TRBD1; V: TRBV5-1; size: NA; J: TRBJ1-2; DNA: TGCGCCAGCAGCTTGTATAAAATCGGCGACAGGGGATCCCACTATGGCTACACCTTC; CDR3: CASSLYKIGDRGSHYGYTF
D: NA; V: TRBV5-4; size: NA; J: TRBJ2-1; DNA: TGTGCCAGCAGCGTTGGAGGGCCGTACAACAGTGAGCAGTTCTTC; CDR3: CASSVGGPYNSEQFF
D: NA; V: TRBV7-2; size: NA; J: TRBJ1-3; DNA: TGTGCCAGCAGCTTAGGGTACACCATATATTTT; CDR3: CASSLGYTIYF
D: NA; V: TRBV18; size: NA; J: TRBJ2-1; DNA: TGTGCCAGCTCACCGCCTAGTAATCGACGTGAGCAGTTCTTC; CDR3: CASSPPSNRREQFF
D: NA; V: TRBV7-9; size: NA; J: TRBJ2-2; DNA: TGTGCCAGCAGCCTTAACCTAGGGGAGCTGTTTTTT; CDR3: CASSLNLGELFF
D: NA; V: TRBV2; size: NA; J: TRBJ1-3; DNA: TGTGCCAGCAATCGGGTGTTTGGAAACACCATATATTTT; CDR3: CASNRVFGNTIYF
D: NA; V: TRBV7-8; size: NA; J: TRBJ2-7; DNA: TGTGCCAGCAGCTTGGCAGGGACCTACGAGCAGTACTTC; CDR3: CASSLAGTYEQYF
D: TRBD2; V: TRBV6-5; size: NA; J: TRBJ2-7; DNA: TGTGCCAGCAGGACTAGCGGGAGCTCCTACGAGCAGTACTTC; CDR3: CASRTSGSSYEQYF
D: TRBD1; V: TRBV5-4; size: NA; J: TRBJ1-1; DNA: TGTGCCAGCAGTCGCCGGGACAGGGTTTCTCCTGAAGCTTTCTTT; CDR3: CASSRRDRVSPEAFF
D: TRBD1; V: TRBV30; size: NA; J: TRBJ1-1; DNA: TGTGCCTGGAGTGTAGGATGGGACAGTAATGCGAACACTGAAGCTTTCTTT; CDR3: CAWSVGWDSNANTEAFF
D: NA; V: TRBV4-3; size: NA; J: TRBJ1-5; DNA: TGCGCCAGCAGCCAAGAGGTGGGGGATCAGCCCCAGCATTTT; CDR3: CASSQEVGDQPQHF
D: TRBD2; V: TRBV11-2; size: NA; J: TRBJ2-7; DNA: TGTGCCAGCAGCTACGGAGCGGGAGGGCCCTACGAGCAGTACTTC; CDR3: CASSYGAGGPYEQYF
D: TRBD1; V: TRBV5-1; size: NA; J: TRBJ1-1; DNA: TGCGCCAGCAGCATTGACAGGGGGGACACTGAAGCTTTCTTT; CDR3: CASSIDRGDTEAFF
D: NA; V: TRBV19; size: NA; J: TRBJ2-5; DNA: TGTGCCAGTAGCGTAGGGACGGGGGGCGGTGAGACCCAGTACTTC; CDR3: CASSVGTGGGETQYF
D: NA; V: TRBV27; size: NA; J: TRBJ2-5; DNA: TGTGCCAGCAGTTCCACCACTACAGGGCGCCAAGAGACCCAGTACTTC; CDR3: CASSSTTTGRQETQYF
D: NA; V: TRBV7-2; size: NA; J: TRBJ1-5; DNA: TGTGCCAGCAGCTTTCGATCTCAGCCCCAGCATTTT; CDR3: CASSFRSQPQHF
D: NA; V: TRBV2; size: NA; J: TRBJ2-1; DNA: TGTGCCAGCAGTGAAGCCCCAGGGGTCCCAGTCTACAATGAGCAGTTCTTC; CDR3: CASSEAPGVPVYNEQFF
D: TRBD1; V: TRBV19; size: NA; J: TRBJ2-1; DNA: TGTGCCAGTAGTAACCCCGGGACAGTGGTTAGTGAGCAGTTCTTC; CDR3: CASSNPGTVVSEQFF
D: TRBD1; V: TRBV7-9; size: once; J: TRBJ1-1; DNA: TGTGCCAGCAGCCTAGGGACAGGCGGGAACACTGAAGCTTTCTTT; CDR3: CASSLGTGGNTEAFF
D: TRBD1; V: TRBV5-1; size: NA; J: TRBJ2-7; DNA: TGCGCCAGCAGCTTTGGGACAGCTACTACCTACGAGCAGTACTTC; CDR3: CASSFGTATTYEQYF
D: TRBD2; V: TRBV5-1; size: NA; J: TRBJ2-5; DNA: TGCGCCAGCAGCGCTAGCGGGAGGGGGGAGACCCAGTACTTC; CDR3: CASSASGRGETQYF
D: TRBD2; V: TRBV6-1; size: NA; J: TRBJ2-3; DNA: TGTGCCAGCAGTGCTCTCAGGGCGGGAGCCACAGATACGCAGTATTTT; CDR3: CASSALRAGATDTQYF
D: TRBD1; V: TRBV5-6; size: NA; J: TRBJ2-3; DNA: TGTGCCAGCAGCTCGGGACAGGGGGCTTCAGATACGCAGTATTTT; CDR3: CASSSGQGASDTQYF
D: NA; V: TRBV6-6; size: NA; J: TRBJ1-2; DNA: TGTGCCAGCAGTTACTCTCCACCCGCCAACTATGGCTACACCTTC; CDR3: CASSYSPPANYGYTF
D: TRBD1; V: TRBV5-6; size: NA; J: TRBJ2-7; DNA: TGTGCCAGCAGCCGCGAGTTAGAGAGGACAGGGACCTACGAGCAGTACTTC; CDR3: CASSRELERTGTYEQYF
D: NA; V: TRBV7-9; size: NA; J: TRBJ2-7; DNA: TGTGCCAGCAGCTTTGACCTACGAGTGCAGTACTTC; CDR3: CASSFDLRVQYF
D: NA; V: TRBV10-3; size: NA; J: TRBJ2-7; DNA: TGTGCCATCAGCGGGACTCACTACGAGCAGTACTTC; CDR3: CAISGTHYEQYF